This TCR beta chain emerged from a study of cytomegalovirus exposure and HLA in healthy donors. The primer mix had 60 Vbeta and 13 Jbeta primers. Some clones are missing from TCRdb's copy, which holds only in-frame ones; the method was immunoSEQ multiplex PCR. Here the sample spans approximately 110,000 clones, 65% to 85% being singletons. Donors had nominal health at sampling but likely had unrecorded immune exposures. The sample taken for sequencing was PBMCs. The origin of this receptor is a man aged 50-60 years in good health and CMV-seronegative.

The CDR3 DNA reads as TGTGCCAGCAGCTTACAGGGGGAAAGCACAGATACGCAGTATTTT. Translated, it gives CASSLQGESTDTQYF. The chain joins TRBV11-3 to TRBJ2-3; 7 bases are a match to TRBD1. This CDR3 has 15 amino acids. The J segment lost 0 bases and the V segment lost 2 bases, leaving 2 bases of the junction unmatched. In germline, CDR1 is SGHNT, CDR2 YENEEA.